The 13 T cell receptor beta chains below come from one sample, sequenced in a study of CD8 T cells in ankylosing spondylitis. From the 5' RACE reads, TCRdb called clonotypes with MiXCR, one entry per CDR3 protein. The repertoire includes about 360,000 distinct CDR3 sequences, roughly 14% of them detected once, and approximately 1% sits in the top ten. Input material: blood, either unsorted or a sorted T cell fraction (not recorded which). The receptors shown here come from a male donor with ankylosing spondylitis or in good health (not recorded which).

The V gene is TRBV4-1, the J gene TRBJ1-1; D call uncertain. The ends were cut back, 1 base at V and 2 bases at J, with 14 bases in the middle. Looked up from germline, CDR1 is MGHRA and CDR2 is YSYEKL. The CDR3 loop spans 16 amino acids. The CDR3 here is CASSQGNGQINTEAFF. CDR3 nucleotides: TGCGCCAGCAGCCAAGGGAACGGCCAGATTAACACTGAAGCTTTCTTT.

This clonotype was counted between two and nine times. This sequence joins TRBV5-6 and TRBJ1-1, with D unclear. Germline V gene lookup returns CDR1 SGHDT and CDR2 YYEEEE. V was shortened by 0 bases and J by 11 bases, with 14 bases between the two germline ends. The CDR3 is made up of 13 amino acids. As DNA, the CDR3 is TGTGCCAGCAGCTTGGATAGGACCCCGGGGGCTTTCTTT. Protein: CASSLDRTPGAFF.

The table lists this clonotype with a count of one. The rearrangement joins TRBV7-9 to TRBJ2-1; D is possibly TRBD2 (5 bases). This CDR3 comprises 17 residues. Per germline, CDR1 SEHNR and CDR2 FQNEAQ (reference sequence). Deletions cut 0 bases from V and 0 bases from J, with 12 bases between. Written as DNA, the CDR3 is TGTGCCAGCAGCTTAGCCCGGACTTTCAGCTCCTACAATGAGCAGTTCTTC. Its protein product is CASSLARTFSSYNEQFF.

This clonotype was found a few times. The CDR3 DNA is TGTGCCAGCAGCTTAGATTCCGGGCCTGAGCAGTTCTTC. It is translated as CASSLDSGPEQFF. The rearrangement joins TRBV11-3 to TRBJ2-1; D not resolved. Germline values: CDR1 SGHNT, CDR2 YENEEA. CDR3 length: 13 residues. Trimming left V 0 bases short and J 9 bases short, with 9 bases between.

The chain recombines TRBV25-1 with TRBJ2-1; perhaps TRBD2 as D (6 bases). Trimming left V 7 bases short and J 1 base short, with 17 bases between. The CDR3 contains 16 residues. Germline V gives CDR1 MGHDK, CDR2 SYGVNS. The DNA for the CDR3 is TGTGCCAGCACCCCGAATGATCGGGGGTCCTACAATGAGCAGTTCTTC. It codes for CASTPNDRGSYNEQFF.

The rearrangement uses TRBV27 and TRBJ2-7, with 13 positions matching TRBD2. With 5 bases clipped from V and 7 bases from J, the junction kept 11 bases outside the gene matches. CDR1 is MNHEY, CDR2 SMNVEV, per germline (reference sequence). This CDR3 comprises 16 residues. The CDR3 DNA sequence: TGTGCCAGCAGTCCAGGGACTAGCGGGGTCCGTGTGGAGCAGTACTTC. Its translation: CASSPGTSGVRVEQYF.

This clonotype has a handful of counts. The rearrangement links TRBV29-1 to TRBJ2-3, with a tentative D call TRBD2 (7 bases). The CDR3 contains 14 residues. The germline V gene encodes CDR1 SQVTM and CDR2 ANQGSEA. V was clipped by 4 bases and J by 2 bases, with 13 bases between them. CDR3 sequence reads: CSVGIRGATDTQYF. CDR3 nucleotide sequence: TGCAGCGTTGGTATACGGGGGGCCACAGATACGCAGTATTTT.

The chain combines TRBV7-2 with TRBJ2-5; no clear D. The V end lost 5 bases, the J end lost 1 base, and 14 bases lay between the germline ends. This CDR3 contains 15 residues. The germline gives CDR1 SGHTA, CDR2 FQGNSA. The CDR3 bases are TGTGCCAGCAGCCCCCCCGGTCTTGGCCAAGAGACCCAGTACTTC. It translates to CASSPPGLGQETQYF.

CDR3 protein: CSARRPFGTNEQFF. CDR3 DNA: TGCAGTGCTAGGCGACCCTTTGGGACCAATGAGCAGTTCTTC. The rearrangement joins TRBV20-1 to TRBJ2-1; either TRBD1 or TRBD2 may supply D (5 bases each). V shed 3 bases and J shed 6 bases, with 15 bases lying between them. The germline CDR1 and CDR2 sequences are DFQATT and SNEGSKA (reference sequence). The CDR3 covers 14 residues.

The CDR3 coding sequence is TGTGCCAGCAGCTTAGGGGAGCGGGGGGGACCCCAAGAGACCCAGTACTTC. Amino acid sequence: CASSLGERGGPQETQYF. The chain carries TRBV7-2 and TRBJ2-5, with 10 positions matching TRBD2. Germline lookup yields CDR1 SGHTA and CDR2 FQGNSA. V was clipped by 1 base and J by 1 base; unmatched bases: 6. The CDR3 length is 17 residues.

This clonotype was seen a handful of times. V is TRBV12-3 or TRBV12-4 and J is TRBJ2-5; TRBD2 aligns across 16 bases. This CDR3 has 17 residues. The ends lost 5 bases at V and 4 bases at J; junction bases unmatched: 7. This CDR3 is CASSLSGTSGGAETQYF. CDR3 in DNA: TGTGCCAGCAGTCTTAGCGGGACTAGCGGGGGGGCAGAGACCCAGTACTTC.

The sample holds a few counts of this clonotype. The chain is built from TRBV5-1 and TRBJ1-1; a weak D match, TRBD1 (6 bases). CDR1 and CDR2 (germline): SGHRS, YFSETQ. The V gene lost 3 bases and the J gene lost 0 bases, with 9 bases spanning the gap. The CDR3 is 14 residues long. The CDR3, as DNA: TGCGCCAGCAGCTCGGAGGGGGTGAACACTGAAGCTTTCTTT. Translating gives CASSSEGVNTEAFF.

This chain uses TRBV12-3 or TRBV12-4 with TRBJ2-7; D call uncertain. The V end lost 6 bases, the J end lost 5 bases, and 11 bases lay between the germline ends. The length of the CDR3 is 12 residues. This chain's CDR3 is CASSPGRDEQYF. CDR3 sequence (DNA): TGTGCCAGCAGCCCTGGACGGGACGAGCAGTACTTC.